Presented here are 20 T cell receptor beta chains from one specimen sequenced in a study of T cells after yellow fever vaccination. Using its own MiXCR run on the 5' RACE reads, TCRdb lists one record per CDR3 protein. Of approximately 30,000 distinct CDR3 sequences in the sample, about 4.6% were seen once. The specimen was CD8+ T cells sorted from PBMCs, collected 5 days after the yellow fever booster vaccination. Receptors originate from a man aged 30-40 years who received the YFV17D yellow fever vaccine.

This clonotype was recorded many times. The rearrangement uses TRBV29-1 and TRBJ2-7, with 7 bases lining up with TRBD2. The CDR3 covers 15 residues. CDR1 is SQVTM, CDR2 ANQGSEA, per germline. J was trimmed by 2 bases and V by 1 base; bases with no gene match: 8. CDR3 in amino acids: CSVEGLSGIPYEQYF. The CDR3 DNA follows: TGCAGCGTTGAAGGTTTGAGCGGGATTCCCTACGAGCAGTACTTC.

This clonotype has ten or more counts. The rearrangement links TRBV20-1 to TRBJ2-7; D may be TRBD1 (5 bases). This CDR3 region has 14 residues. Germline V lookup: CDR1 DFQATT, CDR2 SNEGSKA (reference sequence). V shed 2 bases and J shed 4 bases, with 15 bases lying between them. The CDR3 coding sequence is TGCAGTGCTAGACGCAGGGCGCAAAGATACGAGCAGTACTTC. Protein sequence: CSARRRAQRYEQYF.

In its sample, this clonotype was seen many times. V is TRBV20-1 and J is TRBJ1-5; perhaps TRBD1 as D (5 bases). CDR3 size: 16 residues. V was shortened by 0 bases and J by 1 base, with 13 bases between the two germline ends. Per the germline V gene, CDR1 is DFQATT and CDR2 is SNEGSKA (reference sequence). The CDR3 loop is CSARDGGPQSNQPQHF. CDR3 DNA: TGCAGTGCTAGAGATGGGGGTCCCCAAAGCAATCAGCCCCAGCATTTT.

This clonotype was recorded at least ten times. The chain uses TRBV5-1 and TRBJ2-7; D gene uncertain. With 0 bases removed from V and 1 base from J, the gap between germline ends came to 11 bases. Germline-derived CDR1 and CDR2 are SGHRS and YFSETQ. The CDR3 sequence is 15 residues long. As DNA, the CDR3 is TGCGCCAGCAGCTTGGAAGGGTTCCCTTCCTACGAGCAGTACTTC. Its protein is CASSLEGFPSYEQYF.

In this sample, this clonotype turned up many times. The V and J genes are TRBV2 and TRBJ2-6; no clear D. Germline assignment: CDR1 SNHLY and CDR2 FYNNEI. V was trimmed by 0 bases and J by 0 bases, leaving 9 bases between them. The CDR3 spans 17 residues. This CDR3 is CASSEASILSGANVLTF. The CDR3 bases are TGTGCCAGCAGTGAAGCATCAATCCTCTCTGGGGCCAACGTCCTGACTTTC.

This clonotype appeared many times. This rearrangement joins TRBV7-9 to TRBJ2-1; 8 bases match TRBD2. With 5 bases clipped from V and 1 base from J, the junction kept 7 bases outside the gene matches. Germline CDR1 is SEHNR and CDR2 is FQNEAQ (reference sequence). CDR3 length: 16 residues. The chain's CDR3 is CASSPSSGFSYNEQFF. The CDR3 nucleotides are TGTGCCAGCAGCCCTTCTAGCGGGTTTTCCTACAATGAGCAGTTCTTC. The full variable domain, completed using reference TRBV7-9 and TRBJ2-1, is DTGVSQNPRHKITKRGQNVTFRCDPISEHNRLYWYRQTLGQGPEFLTYFQNEAQLEKSRLLSDRFSAERPKGSFSTLEIQRTEQGDSAMYLCASSPSSGFSYNEQFFGPGTRLTVL.

This clonotype came up many times. This chain joins TRBV12-3 or TRBV12-4 and TRBJ2-6; no clear D. The CDR3 covers 12 residues. The V gene lost 8 bases and the J gene lost 0 bases, with 2 bases spanning the gap. The CDR3 protein is CASGSGANVLTF. In DNA form, the CDR3 reads TGTGCCAGCGGCTCTGGGGCCAACGTCCTGACTTTC.

Ten or more counts support this clonotype. This chain joins TRBV25-1 and TRBJ1-5; D not resolved. This CDR3 spans 15 amino acids. Between the trimmed V and J ends, which lost 1 base and 3 bases, there was a span of 10 bases. Germline V gene sequence: CDR1 MGHDK, CDR2 SYGVNS. The CDR3 DNA reads TGTGCCAGCAGTGAATCTGGCGGTGACAATCAGCCCCAGCATTTT. Its protein product is CASSESGGDNQPQHF. Supplemented by reference TRBV25-1 and TRBJ1-5, the full variable domain reads EADIYQTPRYLVIGTGKKITLECSQTMGHDKMYWYQQDPGMELHLIHYSYGVNSTEKGDLSSESTVSRIRTEHFPLTLESARPSHTSQYLCASSESGGDNQPQHFGDGTRLSIL.

This clonotype has at least ten counts. The CDR3 loop reads CASSRQGSEQFF. CDR3 bases: TGTGCCAGCAGCAGACAGGGTAGTGAGCAGTTCTTC. The V gene is TRBV7-9, the J gene TRBJ2-1; 7 bases line up with TRBD1. CDR1 is SEHNR, CDR2 FQNEAQ, per germline (reference sequence). The CDR3 is 12 amino acids. Trimming removed 5 bases from V and 9 bases from J; junction bases left unmatched: 4.

This clonotype was counted ten times or more. The gene calls are TRBV20-1 and TRBJ2-7; a weak D match, TRBD2 (6 bases). Germline V gene lookup returns CDR1 DFQATT and CDR2 SNEGSKA (reference sequence). The CDR3 totals 12 residues. The V end lost 2 bases, the J end lost 4 bases, and 9 bases lay between the germline ends. Here the CDR3 reads CSARPLAYEQYF. CDR3 in DNA: TGCAGTGCTAGACCCCTAGCGTACGAGCAGTACTTC.

In this sample, this clonotype turned up many times. This rearrangement joins TRBV7-2 to TRBJ2-3; D tentatively fits TRBD1 or TRBD2 (6 bases each). The CDR3 is made up of 16 amino acids. V lost 1 base and J 0 bases, leaving 11 bases between the germline ends. Germline lookup yields CDR1 SGHTA and CDR2 FQGNSA. CDR3 coding DNA: TGTGCCAGCAGCTTAGTGGGGGGCGGGAGCACAGATACGCAGTATTTT. It yields the protein CASSLVGGGSTDTQYF.

This clonotype has a count of ten or more. The chain is built from TRBV3-1 and TRBJ2-1; 7 bases align to TRBD2. The germline V gene encodes CDR1 LGHDT and CDR2 YNNKEL (reference sequence). The CDR3 sequence is 18 residues long. V lost 0 bases, J lost 6 bases, and 14 bases stayed unmatched. The CDR3 spells CASSQDSPWEGGINEQFF. CDR3 sequence (DNA): TGTGCCAGCAGCCAAGATTCCCCCTGGGAGGGAGGGATCAATGAGCAGTTCTTC.

This clonotype was counted at least ten times. The chain has TRBV7-9 and TRBJ2-3; possible D gene TRBD2, 6 bases. The CDR3 runs 16 residues. Germline loops: CDR1 SEHNR, CDR2 FQNEAQ (reference sequence). Trimming left V 5 bases short and J 6 bases short, with 21 bases between. The DNA of the CDR3 is TGTGCCAGCAGCCCTAGCGCGGTTTACCTCCAGGATACGCAGTATTTT. Amino acids: CASSPSAVYLQDTQYF.

This clonotype was counted at least ten times. This chain joins TRBV11-3 and TRBJ2-3, with D unresolved. Deletions cut 5 bases from V and 1 base from J, with 7 bases between. From germline, CDR1 is SGHNT and CDR2 YENEEA. The CDR3 length is 13 residues. DNA of the CDR3: TGTGCCAGCAGCAGGAGCGGCACAGATACGCAGTATTTT. Its protein product is CASSRSGTDTQYF.

This clonotype was recorded at least ten times. This rearrangement joins TRBV6-5 to TRBJ2-5; D remains ambiguous. Germline V CDR1 and CDR2: MNHEY, SVGAGI. V lost 0 bases and J 2 bases, leaving 16 bases between the germline ends. This CDR3 spans 17 amino acids. CDR3 protein: CASSYSLVESSQETQYF. DNA of the CDR3: TGTGCCAGCAGTTACTCTCTTGTTGAGAGTTCTCAAGAGACCCAGTACTTC.

In this sample, this clonotype turned up many times. J is TRBJ2-7 and V is TRBV4-3; TRBD2 aligns across 9 bases. The CDR3 consists of 16 residues. The V gene end was trimmed by 1 base and the J gene end by 0 bases; junction bases not matched to a gene: 4. Germline CDR1 reads LGHNA; CDR2 reads YSLEER. The CDR3 coding sequence is TGCGCCAGCAGCCAAGGGGGACTAGCAGACTCCTACGAGCAGTACTTC. Protein: CASSQGGLADSYEQYF.

There are many counts of this clonotype. The V and J genes are TRBV20-1 and TRBJ2-7, with a weak D call TRBD2 (6 bases). Germline V gene data show CDR1 as DFQATT and CDR2 as SNEGSKA (reference sequence). The CDR3 contains 15 residues. Trimming removed 0 bases at V and 4 bases at J, with 16 bases between. CDR3 DNA: TGCAGTGCTAGAGACCATTGGGGGGAACCTTACGAGCAGTACTTC. Protein sequence: CSARDHWGEPYEQYF.

This clonotype was recorded many times. The V and J genes are TRBV20-1 and TRBJ2-7; D call uncertain. CDR1 DFQATT and CDR2 SNEGSKA come from the germline V gene (reference sequence). Trimming shortened V by 1 base and J by 6 bases, and 7 bases separated the two germline ends. This CDR3 region has 11 residues. CDR3 protein: CSARAVGEQYF. The CDR3, as DNA: TGCAGTGCTAGAGCCGTGGGCGAGCAGTACTTC.

This clonotype was seen many times. The genes are TRBV6-5 and TRBJ2-1; no definite D call. This CDR3 is 11 amino acids long. Germline V lookup: CDR1 MNHEY, CDR2 SVGAGI. With 3 bases removed from V and 7 bases from J, the gap between germline ends came to 4 bases. The CDR3 loop is CASSYWNEQFF. The CDR3 nucleotides are TGTGCCAGCAGTTATTGGAATGAGCAGTTCTTC.

There are many counts of this clonotype. The chain has TRBV9 and TRBJ1-1; D unresolved. Germline V gene data show CDR1 as SGDLS and CDR2 as YYNGEE. The CDR3 spans 15 residues. V lost 0 bases, J lost 1 base, and 10 bases lay in between. CDR3 amino acids: CASSVALQPNTEAFF. The DNA of the CDR3 is TGTGCCAGCAGCGTAGCTCTACAGCCGAACACTGAAGCTTTCTTT.